The text below deals with one TCR beta chain. Its antigen is as yet unknown. This record belongs to a study of T cell repertoires in aging, cancer and after chemotherapy. Study context: The whole study produced a dataset of roughly 8.8 million TCR reads. Study-wide results and caveats: In healthy donors, age-related TCR diversity loss mainly reflected lost richness.

Peripheral blood genomic DNA, not sorted cells or RNA, was the template. Multiplex touch-down PCR with TRB-A/B primers amplified rearranged V-D-J TRB sequences. One entry per CDR3 protein, called by TCRdb with MiXCR from the multiplex PCR reads. The data show about 9,000 distinct CDR3 sequences, around a quarter seen once. V was clipped by 4 bases and J by 6 bases; unmatched bases: 13. The germline gives CDR1 SGHRS, CDR2 YFSETQ. The CDR3 contains 16 residues. This receptor was taken from a human donor with a blood cancer. The donor label of this sample is uncertain. The rearrangement links TRBV5-1 to TRBJ1-2, with 9 bases identical to TRBD1. Sequencing used blood. CDR3 sequence reads: CASSQILTTGGDGYTF. CDR3 DNA: TGCGCCAGCAGCCAGATACTTACGACAGGGGGGGATGGCTACACCTTC.